Sequencing of this T cell receptor (beta chain) was carried out in a study of T cell responses to AZD1222 COVID-19 vaccine. Study summary: Pooling of second doses given at about 4 or about 12 weeks was done.

Findings and limits, study-wide: It was only a handful of AZD1222 recipients who were seropositive at baseline. Repertoires in all cases were sampled only once the peak T cell response had passed.

Worth noting for this clone: Its antigen remains unidentified.

Produced via immunoSEQ multiplex PCR; TCRdb's table is partial and in-frame only. The data hold around 90,000 clones, with around 85% observed a single time. The TCR comes from an adult in good health. The starting material was peripheral blood, obtained on day 0 of AZD1222 vaccination.

The CDR3 is CAWSVDDDRELFF. CDR3 bases: TGTGCCTGGAGTGTGGACGACGACCGGGAGCTGTTTTTT. This chain joins TRBV30 and TRBJ2-2; D ambiguous. Trimming shortened V by 0 bases and J by 9 bases, and 11 bases separated the two germline ends. The CDR3 contains 13 residues. Per the germline V gene, CDR1 is GTSNPN and CDR2 is SVGIG (reference sequence).